Listed below are T cell receptor beta chains from one sample, sequenced in a study of persistence of HIV-infected CD4 T cells. The table came from immunoSEQ multiplex PCR; TCRdb's copy has only in-frame clones and leaves some out. The sample holds 5,500 to 8,500 clones; 79% are singletons and the top ten take approximately 70%. For these receptors, no antigen is known. Sequencing was performed on CD4+ T cells sorted from PBMCs after roughly 18-hour stimulation, taken from a patient who received antiretroviral therapy. All receptors derive from an adult woman with HIV who was CMV-seropositive. Each CDR3 is given with its conserved first and last residue. A D gene is named only where the DNA matches it firmly.

v_gene,d_gene,CDR3aa
TRBV28,TRBD1,CASSFLPGTGRIGIYF
TRBV5-1,-,CASSLASQVIDGYTF
TRBV24-1,-,CATSDPYEQYF
TRBV5-5,-,CASSLSLGQGKYNEQFF
TRBV12-3/TRBV12-4,-,CASSLGENTIYF
TRBV9,TRBD2,CASSARGGPTSTDTQYF
TRBV6-5,-,CASSSREKAFF
TRBV6-5,-,CASSYSSRDGTGELFF
TRBV12-3/TRBV12-4,-,CASSLGASQVQYF
TRBV6-5,-,CASSYSRTVFYGELFF
TRBV7-9,-,CASSLAVWGVQETQYF
TRBV12-5,TRBD1,CASGLAAGTGNNEQFF
TRBV6-1,-,CASSDLETQYF
TRBV9,TRBD2,CASSVDSGRVTGELFF
TRBV5-1,-,CASSLRADQPQHF
TRBV7-2,-,CASSFGRENTEAFF
TRBV28,-,CASGGGVAEGYTF
TRBV6-4,-,CASSDGYSYNSPLHF
TRBV19,TRBD2,CASSTTPGLGTNEQFF
TRBV7-3,-,CASSSRGNTEAFF
TRBV7-2,TRBD2,CASSLGGGRTYNEQFF
TRBV18,-,CASSPAYRDQPQHF
TRBV6-5,-,CASGRGTEAFF
TRBV28,TRBD1,CASSWGTGGSYGYTF
TRBV4-1,-,CASSPEGSSGANVLTF
TRBV3-1/TRBV3-2,TRBD1,CASSQPDRGTQYF
TRBV18,TRBD1,CASSPATGPYEQYF
TRBV24-1,-,CATSDPGTRNGYTF
TRBV3-1/TRBV3-2,-,CASSQMTDNGYTF
TRBV29-1,-,CSVLQVREQFF
TRBV24-1,TRBD1,CATSEGTGGFQPQHF
TRBV27,-,CASSARQAGTGANVLTF
TRBV4-3,-,CASSQDLRGGNQPQHF
TRBV9,-,CASSVLGAGEAFF
TRBV28,-,CASTRPPLYGYTF
TRBV2,TRBD1,CASSKRDRAYEQYF
TRBV2,-,CASSRTAQFF
TRBV2,TRBD1,CASQDRGYGYTF
TRBV28,TRBD2,CASSPIGAGGWYEQYF
TRBV3-1/TRBV3-2,-,CASSQGLYEQYF
TRBV7-2,-,CASSVQRNTEAFF
TRBV7-2,TRBD1,CASSPWTGNYGYTF
TRBV10-2,TRBD2,CASSGGLGSHEQFF
TRBV5-4,TRBD1,CASSRPGQQGTGNYGYTF